This passage covers 16 T cell receptor beta chains from one sample sequenced in a study of response to subunit inactivated influenza vaccine. TCRdb called the RT-PCR reads again in MiXCR, with one record for every CDR3 protein. Of around 580,000 distinct CDR3 sequences in the sample, about 15% were seen once. This specimen was PBMCs from blood, taken 11 to 12 days after vaccination. The source is a man aged 50-60 years who received an inactivated influenza vaccine.

The chain joins TRBV4-2 to TRBJ1-4, with D hard to call. V gave up 2 bases and J gave up 7 bases, with 17 bases separating them. CDR1 and CDR2 (germline): LGHNA, YNFKEQ. This CDR3 spans 16 amino acids. Written as DNA, the CDR3 is TGTGCCAGCAGCCAAAATCGGGGAGAGGTTGGTGAAAAACTGTTTTTT. This translates into CASSQNRGEVGEKLFF.

The table lists this clonotype with a few counts. This sequence joins TRBV5-1 and TRBJ1-1, with D unresolved. The length of the CDR3 is 17 residues. V was pared by 2 bases and J by 2 bases, with 19 bases between. Looked up from germline, CDR1 is SGHRS and CDR2 is YFSETQ. The CDR3 protein is CASSFAGNPPRNTEAFF. DNA of the CDR3: TGCGCCAGCAGCTTCGCTGGAAATCCACCCCGAAACACTGAAGCTTTCTTT.

This clonotype was seen a few times. The gene calls are TRBV5-1 and TRBJ2-7, with TRBD1 matching 9 bases. This CDR3 has 15 residues. Trimming removed 0 bases from V and 2 bases from J; junction bases left unmatched: 3. Germline values: CDR1 SGHRS, CDR2 YFSETQ. The DNA for the CDR3 is TGCGCCAGCAGCTTGGGGGGACAGGGTCCCTACGAGCAGTACTTC. Translating it yields CASSLGGQGPYEQYF.

CDR3 sequence reads: CASSRIPRHLSSYEQYF. The CDR3 DNA sequence: TGTGCCAGCAGCCGAATACCTCGTCACTTGAGCTCCTACGAGCAGTACTTC. The chain uses TRBV12-3 or TRBV12-4 and TRBJ2-7; D gene ambiguous. This CDR3 has 17 amino acids. Trimming pared 6 bases from V and 0 bases from J, leaving 21 bases between.

The sample holds a few counts of this clonotype. The chain employs TRBV6-1 and TRBJ2-3, with D unclear. V lost 5 bases and J 2 bases, leaving 17 bases between the germline ends. The CDR3 runs to 16 residues. Looked up from germline, CDR1 is MNHNS and CDR2 is SASEGT. The CDR3 nucleotides are TGTGCCAGCAGTCCCAGATCCGAATTATTCACAGATACGCAGTATTTT. Protein: CASSPRSELFTDTQYF.

The chain employs TRBV5-1 and TRBJ1-6; no definite D call. The CDR3 sequence is 15 residues long. CDR1 is SGHRS and CDR2 is YFSETQ in the germline V gene. Deletions cut 4 bases from V and 7 bases from J, with 15 bases between. For the CDR3, the DNA is TGCGCCAGCAGCCTCCGTGAGGACCGGAATTCACCCCTCCACTTT. Protein product: CASSLREDRNSPLHF.

The chain has TRBV5-6 and TRBJ2-7, with 8 bases matching TRBD1. Germline CDR1 SGHDT, CDR2 YYEEEE. The CDR3 extends over 12 amino acids. J gave up 5 bases and V 3 bases, and 1 base lay outside the gene matches. The CDR3 here is CASSWGQDEQYF. The CDR3 bases are TGTGCCAGCAGCTGGGGACAGGACGAGCAGTACTTC.

The chain uses TRBV7-9 and TRBJ1-2, with TRBD1 matching over 9 bases. Per germline, CDR1 SEHNR and CDR2 FQNEAQ (reference sequence). J gave up 6 bases and V 5 bases, and 10 bases lay outside the gene matches. The CDR3 covers 15 residues. This CDR3 is CASSKLDRGGDGYTF. The CDR3 nucleotides read TGTGCCAGCAGCAAGTTGGACAGGGGAGGCGATGGCTACACCTTC.

This clonotype has at least ten counts. The genes are TRBV5-1 and TRBJ2-1, with 13 bases matching TRBD2. Germline CDR1 reads SGHRS; CDR2 reads YFSETQ. The V and J ends lost 7 bases and 15 bases, in that order; junction bases with no gene match: 13. The CDR3 totals 14 residues. CDR3 nucleotides: TGCGCCAGCGGATATGATGGACTAGCGGGAGTCATGTTCTTC. Residues: CASGYDGLAGVMFF.

This clonotype was seen only a few times. V is TRBV14 and J is TRBJ2-2, with 9 bases matching TRBD1. Trimming took 4 bases from V and 7 from J; bases not matched to a gene: 4. This CDR3 contains 14 residues. Germline V gene data show CDR1 as SGHDN and CDR2 as FVKESK. The CDR3 sequence is CASSPQGASGELFF. CDR3 nucleotide sequence: TGTGCCAGCAGCCCACAGGGGGCGAGCGGGGAGCTGTTTTTT.

The rearrangement joins TRBV20-1 to TRBJ2-2; maybe TRBD1 (6 bases). Germline CDR1 is DFQATT and CDR2 is SNEGSKA (reference sequence). Trimming removed 0 bases at V and 4 bases at J, with 15 bases between. The CDR3 is 16 residues long. The CDR3 region is CSARDLRTATTGELFF. DNA for the CDR3: TGCAGTGCTAGAGATCTTAGGACAGCGACCACCGGGGAGCTGTTTTTT.

This clonotype was observed a few times. The CDR3 here is CASSRAKGRYRGTEAFF. The CDR3 DNA reads as TGTGCCAGCAGTCGGGCAAAGGGCCGTTACCGGGGGACTGAAGCTTTCTTT. This sequence joins TRBV6-2 or TRBV6-3 and TRBJ1-1; D possibly corresponds to TRBD1 (5 bases). The CDR3 runs 17 residues. CDR1 is MNHEY, CDR2 SVGEGT, per germline. V was trimmed by 5 bases and J by 5 bases, leaving 24 bases between them.

The chain links TRBV29-1 to TRBJ2-3, with 8 bases aligning to TRBD1. The CDR3 loop spans 16 amino acids. Trimming took 3 bases from V and 2 from J; bases not matched to a gene: 10. The germline V gene has CDR1 SQVTM and CDR2 ANQGSEA. CDR3 DNA: TGCAGCGTTGACGAAGTGCAGGGGGCCCCCACAGATACGCAGTATTTT. It codes for CSVDEVQGAPTDTQYF.

The chain is built from TRBV25-1 and TRBJ2-6; D not resolved. The CDR3 consists of 13 residues. V was pared by 5 bases and J by 5 bases, with 7 bases between. CDR1 is MGHDK, CDR2 SYGVNS, per germline. The CDR3 loop reads CASSWSRANVLTF. CDR3 coding DNA: TGTGCCAGCAGTTGGTCCCGGGCCAACGTCCTGACTTTC.

The genes are TRBV2 and TRBJ2-6, with 7 bases fitting TRBD1. Losses at the gene ends were 6 bases for V and 2 bases for J; bases not matched to a gene: 4. CDR3 length: 15 amino acids. Germline CDR1 and CDR2: SNHLY and FYNNEI. The DNA of the CDR3 is TGTGCCAGCAGGAGACAGGGTGCTGGGGCCAACGTCCTGACTTTC. This gives the protein CASRRQGAGANVLTF.

This sequence joins TRBV27 and TRBJ1-5; D gene unclear. Deletions cut 5 bases from V and 1 base from J, with 12 bases between. The germline V gene has CDR1 MNHEY and CDR2 SMNVEV (reference sequence). This CDR3 has 15 residues. CDR3 region: CASSRKHGSNQPQHF. The CDR3 DNA reads TGTGCCAGCAGTCGGAAACATGGGAGCAATCAGCCCCAGCATTTT.